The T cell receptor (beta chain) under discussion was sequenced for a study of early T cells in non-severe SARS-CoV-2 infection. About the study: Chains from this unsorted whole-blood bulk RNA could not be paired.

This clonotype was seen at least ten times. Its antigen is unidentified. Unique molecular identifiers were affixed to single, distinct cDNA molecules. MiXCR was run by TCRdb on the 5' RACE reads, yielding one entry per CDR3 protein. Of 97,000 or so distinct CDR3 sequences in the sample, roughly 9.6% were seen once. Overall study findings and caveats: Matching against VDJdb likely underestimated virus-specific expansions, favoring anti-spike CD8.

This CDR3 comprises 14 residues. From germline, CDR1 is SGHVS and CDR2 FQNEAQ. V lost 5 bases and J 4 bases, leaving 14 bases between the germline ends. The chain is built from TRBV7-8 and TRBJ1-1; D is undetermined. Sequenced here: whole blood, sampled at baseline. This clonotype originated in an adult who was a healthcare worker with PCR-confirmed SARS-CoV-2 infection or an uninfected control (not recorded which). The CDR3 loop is CASSPDPARTEAFF. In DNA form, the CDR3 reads TGTGCCAGCAGCCCCGACCCAGCCCGCACTGAAGCTTTCTTT.